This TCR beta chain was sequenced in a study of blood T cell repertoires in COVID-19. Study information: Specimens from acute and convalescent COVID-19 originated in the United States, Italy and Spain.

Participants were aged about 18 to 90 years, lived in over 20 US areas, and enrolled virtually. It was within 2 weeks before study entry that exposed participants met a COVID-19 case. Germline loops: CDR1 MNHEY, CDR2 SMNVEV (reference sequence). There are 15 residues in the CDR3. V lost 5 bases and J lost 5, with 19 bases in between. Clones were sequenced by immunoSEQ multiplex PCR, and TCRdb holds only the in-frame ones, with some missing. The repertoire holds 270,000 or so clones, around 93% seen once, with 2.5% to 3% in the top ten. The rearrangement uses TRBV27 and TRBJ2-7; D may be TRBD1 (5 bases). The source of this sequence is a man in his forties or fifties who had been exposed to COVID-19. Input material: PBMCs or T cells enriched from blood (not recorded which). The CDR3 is CASSQPGQGSHEQYF. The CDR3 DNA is TGTGCCAGCAGTCAACCCGGGCAGGGATCCCACGAGCAGTACTTC.